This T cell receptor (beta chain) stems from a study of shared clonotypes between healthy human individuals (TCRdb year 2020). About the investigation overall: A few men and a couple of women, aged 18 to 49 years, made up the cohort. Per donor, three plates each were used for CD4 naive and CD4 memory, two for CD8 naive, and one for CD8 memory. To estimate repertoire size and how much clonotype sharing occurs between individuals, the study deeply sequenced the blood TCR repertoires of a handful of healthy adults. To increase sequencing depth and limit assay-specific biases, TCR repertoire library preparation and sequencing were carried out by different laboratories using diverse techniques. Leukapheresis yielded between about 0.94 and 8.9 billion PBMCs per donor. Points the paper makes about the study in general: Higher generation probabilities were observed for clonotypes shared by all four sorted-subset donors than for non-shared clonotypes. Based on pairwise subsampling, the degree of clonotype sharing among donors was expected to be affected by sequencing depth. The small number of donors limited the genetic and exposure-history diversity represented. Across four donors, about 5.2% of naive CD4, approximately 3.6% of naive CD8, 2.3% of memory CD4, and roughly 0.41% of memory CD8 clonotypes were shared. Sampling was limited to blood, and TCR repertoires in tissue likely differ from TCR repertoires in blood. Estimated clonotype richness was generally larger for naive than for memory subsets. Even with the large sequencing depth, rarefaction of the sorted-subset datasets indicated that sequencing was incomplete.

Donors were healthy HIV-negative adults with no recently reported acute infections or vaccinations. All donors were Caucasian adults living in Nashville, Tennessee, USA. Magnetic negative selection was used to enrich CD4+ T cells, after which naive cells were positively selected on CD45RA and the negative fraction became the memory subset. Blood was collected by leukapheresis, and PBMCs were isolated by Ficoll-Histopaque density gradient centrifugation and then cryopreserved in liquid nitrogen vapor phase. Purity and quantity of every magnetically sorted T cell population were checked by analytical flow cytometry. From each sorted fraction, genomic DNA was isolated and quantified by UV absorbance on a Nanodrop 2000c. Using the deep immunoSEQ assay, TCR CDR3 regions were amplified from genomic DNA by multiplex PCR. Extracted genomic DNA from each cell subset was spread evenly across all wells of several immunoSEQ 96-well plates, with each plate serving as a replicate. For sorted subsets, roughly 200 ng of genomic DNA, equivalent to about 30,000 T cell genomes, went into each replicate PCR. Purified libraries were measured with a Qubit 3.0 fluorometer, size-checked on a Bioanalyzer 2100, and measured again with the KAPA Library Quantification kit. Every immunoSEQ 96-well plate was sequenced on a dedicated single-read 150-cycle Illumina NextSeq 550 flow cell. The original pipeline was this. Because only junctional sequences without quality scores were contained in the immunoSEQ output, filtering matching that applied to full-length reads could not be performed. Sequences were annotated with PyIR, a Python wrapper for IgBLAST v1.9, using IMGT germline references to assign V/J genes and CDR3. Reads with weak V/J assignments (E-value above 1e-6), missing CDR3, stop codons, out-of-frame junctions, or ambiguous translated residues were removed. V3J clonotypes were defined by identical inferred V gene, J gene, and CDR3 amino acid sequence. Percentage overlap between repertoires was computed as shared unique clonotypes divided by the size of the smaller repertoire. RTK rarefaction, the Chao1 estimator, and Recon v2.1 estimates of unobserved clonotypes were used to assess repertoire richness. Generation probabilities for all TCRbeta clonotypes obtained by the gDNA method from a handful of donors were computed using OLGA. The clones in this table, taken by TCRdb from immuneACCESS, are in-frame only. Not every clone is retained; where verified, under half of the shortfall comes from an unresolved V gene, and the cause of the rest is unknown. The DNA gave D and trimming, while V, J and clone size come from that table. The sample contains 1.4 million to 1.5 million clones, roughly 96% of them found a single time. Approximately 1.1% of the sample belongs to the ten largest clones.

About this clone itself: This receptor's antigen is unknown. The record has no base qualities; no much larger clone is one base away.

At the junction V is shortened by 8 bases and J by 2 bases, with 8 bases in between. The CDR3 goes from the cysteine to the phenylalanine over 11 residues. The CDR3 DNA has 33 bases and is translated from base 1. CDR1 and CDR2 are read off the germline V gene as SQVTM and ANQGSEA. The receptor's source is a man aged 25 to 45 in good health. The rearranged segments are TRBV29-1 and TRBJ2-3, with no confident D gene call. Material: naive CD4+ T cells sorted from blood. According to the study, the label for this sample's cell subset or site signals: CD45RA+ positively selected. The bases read TGCAGCTACCACTACACAGATACGCAGTATTTT. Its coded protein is CSYHYTDTQYF.